This TCR beta chain was found in a study of shared clonotypes between healthy human individuals. Trimming shortened V by 8 bases and J by 0 bases, and 13 bases separated the two germline ends. Germline CDR1 reads KGHSH; CDR2 reads LQKENI. The CDR3 totals 14 residues. When replicate PCRs were run on sorted subsets, they used around 200 ng DNA, tens of thousands of T cell genomes. Clones were sequenced by immunoSEQ multiplex PCR, and TCRdb holds only the in-frame ones, with some missing. The sample yields about 2 million clones, 85% to 95% seen once. The rearrangement joins TRBV18 to TRBJ1-1; D is possibly TRBD1 (5 bases). The specimen sequenced was naive CD4+ T cells sorted from blood. Sample subset: CD45RA+ positively selected. The sequence came from a man aged 18 to 35 in good health. DNA for the CDR3: TGTGCCAGCCGGCGGGGACCCATGAACACTGAAGCTTTCTTT. It translates to CASRRGPMNTEAFF. The complete variable domain, with remaining parts taken from reference TRBV18 and TRBJ1-1, reads NAGVMQNPRHLVRRRGQEARLRCSPMKGHSHVYWYRQLPEEGLKFMVYLQKENIIDESGMPKERFSAEFPKEGPSILRIQQVVRGDSAAYFCASRRGPMNTEAFFGQGTRLTVV.